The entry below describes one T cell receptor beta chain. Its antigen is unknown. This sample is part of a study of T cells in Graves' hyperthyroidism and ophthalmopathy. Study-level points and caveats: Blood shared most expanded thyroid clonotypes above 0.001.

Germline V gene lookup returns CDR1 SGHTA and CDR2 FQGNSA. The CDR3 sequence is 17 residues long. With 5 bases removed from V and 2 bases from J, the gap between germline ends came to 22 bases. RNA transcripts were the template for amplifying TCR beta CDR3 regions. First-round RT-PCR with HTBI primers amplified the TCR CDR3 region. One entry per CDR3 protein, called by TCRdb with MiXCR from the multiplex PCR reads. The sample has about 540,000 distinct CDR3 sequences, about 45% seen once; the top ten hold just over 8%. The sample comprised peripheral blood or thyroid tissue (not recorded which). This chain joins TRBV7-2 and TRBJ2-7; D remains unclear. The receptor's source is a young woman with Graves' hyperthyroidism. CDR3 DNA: TGTGCCAGCAGCCCCGTCCCCCCGGTAGGCGAAACCTACGAGCAGTACTTC. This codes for CASSPVPPVGETYEQYF.